Presented here are 26 T cell receptor beta chains from one specimen sequenced in a study of CD8 T cells in Susac syndrome. An input of 0.5 to 1 ug of RNA was subjected to reverse transcription using random hexamers. TCRdb redid the calling of the immunoSEQ multiplex PCR reads with MiXCR, one entry per CDR3 protein. The sample lists about 200,000 distinct CDR3 sequences, approximately 95% occurring once. Input material: CD4+ T cells from PBMCs. The receptor set was obtained from a human donor with multiple sclerosis.

This clonotype was recorded only once. The V call is TRBV29-1, the J call TRBJ2-5, with D possibly being TRBD1 (5 bases). The germline V gene has CDR1 SQVTM and CDR2 ANQGSEA. Trimming stripped 3 bases from V and 5 bases from J, with 13 bases between. The CDR3 extends over 13 amino acids. Here the CDR3 DNA reads TGCAGCGTTGACCCGCAGGCAGGGGAGACCCAGTACTTC. Its protein is CSVDPQAGETQYF.

The chain combines TRBV20-1 with TRBJ2-7; D call uncertain. CDR1 is DFQATT and CDR2 is SNEGSKA in the germline V gene (reference sequence). The CDR3 extends over 13 amino acids. The V end lost 3 bases, the J end lost 0 bases, and 9 bases lay between the germline ends. CDR3 sequence reads: CSASRPSSYEQYF. The CDR3 region has the DNA TGCAGTGCTAGCCGACCCAGCTCCTACGAGCAGTACTTC.

This sequence joins TRBV5-1 and TRBJ2-1; no definite D call. V gave up 6 bases and J gave up 1 base, with 14 bases separating them. From germline, CDR1 is SGHRS and CDR2 YFSETQ. The CDR3 has 15 amino acids. CDR3 residues: CASNLQVGSYNEQFF. Written as DNA, the CDR3 is TGCGCCAGCAATCTTCAGGTAGGGTCCTACAATGAGCAGTTCTTC.

V is TRBV6-5 and J is TRBJ1-6, with 7 bases lining up with TRBD1. V was clipped by 10 bases and J by 4 bases; unmatched bases: 7. The germline V gene has CDR1 MNHEY and CDR2 SVGAGI. The CDR3 has 14 amino acids. For the CDR3, the DNA is TGTGCCACCACGGAGACAGGGTATAATTCACCCCTCCACTTT. It translates to CATTETGYNSPLHF.

This chain joins TRBV3-1 and TRBJ2-1, with D unclear. From germline, CDR1 is LGHDT and CDR2 YNNKEL (reference sequence). Trimming cost V 0 bases and J 2 bases, with 8 bases left between them. The CDR3 has 15 residues. CDR3 sequence (DNA): TGTGCCAGCAGCCAAGAGAGGACGGCCTACAATGAGCAGTTCTTC. It translates to CASSQERTAYNEQFF.

The CDR3 DNA reads as TGTGCCAGCAATAGACAGGGGACCACAGATACGCAGTATTTT. This encodes CASNRQGTTDTQYF. The rearrangement links TRBV2 to TRBJ2-3; TRBD1 matches at 8 bases. The CDR3 totals 14 residues. Per the germline V gene, CDR1 is SNHLY and CDR2 is FYNNEI. Trimming cost V 7 bases and J 2 bases; bases outside gene matches: 5.

V and J are TRBV20-1 and TRBJ2-7, with D uncertain. This CDR3 has 12 amino acids. From germline, CDR1 is DFQATT and CDR2 SNEGSKA (reference sequence). V was pared by 4 bases and J by 1 base, with 8 bases between. The CDR3 protein is CSATGRSYEQYF. DNA of the CDR3: TGCAGTGCTACGGGTCGGTCCTACGAGCAGTACTTC.

The V gene is TRBV15, the J gene TRBJ1-5; D not resolved. V was trimmed by 3 bases and J by 3 bases, leaving 3 bases between them. The V gene's germline CDR1 is LNHNV and CDR2 YYDKDF (reference sequence). There are 12 residues in the CDR3. The CDR3 sequence is CATSSDNQPQHF. CDR3 bases: TGTGCCACCAGCAGCGACAATCAGCCCCAGCATTTT.

This sequence joins TRBV12-3 or TRBV12-4 and TRBJ2-7; D gene unclear. The CDR3 is 13 amino acids. Trimming took off 4 bases at V and 6 bases at J, with 13 bases between the two ends. In DNA form, the CDR3 reads TGTGCCAGCAGTTCCTACCTTGGGGTCGAGCAGTACTTC. This translates into CASSSYLGVEQYF.

The CDR3 region is CSASTPGTDTQYF. The CDR3 coding sequence is TGCAGTGCCTCAACCCCGGGCACAGATACGCAGTATTTT. The chain couples TRBV20-1 to TRBJ2-3, with unresolved D. V was cut by 6 bases and J by 1 base, with 11 bases left in between. Germline CDR1 is DFQATT and CDR2 is SNEGSKA (reference sequence). The CDR3 sequence is 13 residues long.

The chain has TRBV20-1 and TRBJ2-5, with 8 nucleotides matching TRBD1. This CDR3 has 12 residues. CDR1 DFQATT and CDR2 SNEGSKA come from the germline V gene (reference sequence). The V segment lost 4 bases and the J segment 4 bases; nucleotides outside the gene matches: 2. The CDR3 coding sequence is TGCAGTGCTAACGACAGGGGAGAGACCCAGTACTTC. Amino acids: CSANDRGETQYF.

In its sample, this clonotype was seen once. The genes are TRBV15 and TRBJ2-2; no definite D call. This CDR3 contains 14 residues. The germline gives CDR1 LNHNV, CDR2 YYDKDF (reference sequence). The V and J ends lost 1 base and 5 bases respectively, with 8 bases between them. The CDR3 loop reads CATSRVGETGELFF. CDR3 in DNA: TGTGCCACCAGCAGAGTTGGAGAAACCGGGGAGCTGTTTTTT.

The chain couples TRBV11-2 to TRBJ2-5; D call uncertain. Trimming cost V 5 bases and J 5 bases, with 18 bases left between them. The CDR3 length is 15 residues. Germline lookup yields CDR1 SGHAT and CDR2 FQNNGV. The chain's CDR3 is CASSHRVTAGETQYF. CDR3 DNA sequence: TGTGCCAGCAGCCATCGAGTCACCGCCGGGGAGACCCAGTACTTC.

The chain has TRBV3-1 and TRBJ2-5; TRBD2 matches at 8 bases. The CDR3 sequence is 16 residues long. V lost 4 bases and J lost 2; bases outside the gene matches: 9. Germline loops: CDR1 LGHDT, CDR2 YNNKEL (reference sequence). For the CDR3, the DNA is TGTGCCAGCAGCCCCGGGGGGGCGGGGGCTCAAGAGACCCAGTACTTC. Encoded protein: CASSPGGAGAQETQYF.

J is TRBJ1-1 and V is TRBV24-1; perhaps TRBD1 as D (5 bases). The CDR3 runs 16 residues. Trimming took off 6 bases at V and 0 bases at J, with 16 bases between the two ends. Per germline, CDR1 KGHDR and CDR2 SFDVKD. The CDR3 protein is CATSPSGTRVNTEAFF. DNA for the CDR3: TGTGCCACCAGTCCCTCAGGGACGCGTGTGAACACTGAAGCTTTCTTT.

The V and J genes are TRBV4-2 and TRBJ1-3; 9 positions agree with TRBD1. This CDR3 spans 18 amino acids. V shed 0 bases, J shed 0 bases, and the junction held 6 bases outside the gene matches. Germline loops: CDR1 LGHNA, CDR2 YNFKEQ. The CDR3 sequence: CASSQDLQGAFSGNTIYF. DNA for the CDR3: TGTGCCAGCAGCCAAGATCTACAGGGGGCCTTCTCTGGAAACACCATATATTTT.

This sequence joins TRBV3-1 and TRBJ1-2, with a tentative D call TRBD1 (5 bases). The CDR3 covers 14 residues. V was pared by 4 bases and J by 7 bases, with 16 bases between. Germline-derived CDR1 and CDR2 are LGHDT and YNNKEL (reference sequence). This CDR3 is CASSPPGYGAGYTF. CDR3 sequence (DNA): TGTGCCAGCAGCCCCCCAGGGTATGGCGCTGGCTACACCTTC.

The chain joins TRBV30 to TRBJ1-6; the match to TRBD1 covers 8 bases. Germline V lookup: CDR1 GTSNPN, CDR2 SVGIG (reference sequence). This CDR3 has 15 amino acids. The trim removed 4 bases at V and 7 bases at J, leaving 9 bases unmatched. The CDR3 here is CAWNSRGLGNSPLHF. The CDR3 region has the DNA TGTGCCTGGAATAGCAGGGGGCTCGGCAATTCACCCCTCCACTTT. The whole variable domain, remainder taken from reference TRBV30 and TRBJ1-6, is SQTIHQWPATLVQPVGSPLSLECTVEGTSNPNLYWYRQAAGRGLQLLFYSVGIGQISSEVPQNLSASRPQDRQFILSSKKLLLSDSGFYLCAWNSRGLGNSPLHFGNGTRLTVT.

V is TRBV2 and J is TRBJ2-5; 10 bases line up with TRBD1. This CDR3 has 13 amino acids. Per the germline V gene, CDR1 is SNHLY and CDR2 is FYNNEI. V gave up 5 bases and J gave up 9 bases; unmatched junction bases: 6. CDR3 residues: CASSPGTGAAQYF. The DNA for the CDR3 is TGTGCCAGCAGTCCAGGGACAGGGGCCGCCCAGTACTTC.

The chain's CDR3 is CASIRTGEAFF. In DNA, the CDR3 is TGTGCCAGCATCCGGACAGGGGAAGCTTTCTTT. The V and J genes are TRBV27 and TRBJ1-1, with 8 bases fitting TRBD1. V shed 7 bases and J 8 bases; nucleotides not matched to a gene: 3. Per the germline V gene, CDR1 is MNHEY and CDR2 is SMNVEV (reference sequence). CDR3 size: 11 residues.

The count of this clonotype is one. The chain combines TRBV28 with TRBJ2-3; D not certain. This CDR3 comprises 13 residues. The V gene lost 7 bases and the J gene lost 9 bases, with 17 bases spanning the gap. Germline V CDR1 and CDR2: MDHEN, SYDVKM. The CDR3 DNA sequence: TGTGCCAGCACTCCCGGTGGGCCCGGGACGCAGTATTTT. It yields the protein CASTPGGPGTQYF.

This clonotype was found once. V usage is TRBV14 and J usage is TRBJ2-1; tentative D call: TRBD2 (6 bases). This CDR3 has 15 residues. Germline values: CDR1 SGHDN, CDR2 FVKESK. The V gene lost 0 bases and the J gene lost 8 bases, with 14 bases spanning the gap. The CDR3 DNA sequence: TGTGCCAGCAGCCAAGAGATTTGGGGGGTCCATGAGCAGTTCTTC. This gives the protein CASSQEIWGVHEQFF. Full variable domain (rest looked up from reference TRBV14 and TRBJ2-1): EAGVTQFPSHSVIEKGQTVTLRCDPISGHDNLYWYRRVMGKEIKFLLHFVKESKQDESGMPNNRFLAERTGGTYSTLKVQPAELEDSGVYFCASSQEIWGVHEQFFGPGTRLTVL.

The J gene is TRBJ2-5, the V gene TRBV3-1; TRBD2 might be the D (6 bases). The CDR3 is made up of 15 amino acids. Germline V gene sequence: CDR1 LGHDT, CDR2 YNNKEL (reference sequence). Trimming removed 4 bases from V and 4 bases from J, with 16 bases in between. The CDR3 loop reads CASSLGTGGLETQYF. The CDR3 nucleotides are TGTGCCAGCAGCCTCGGGACTGGAGGCTTAGAGACCCAGTACTTC.

The chain links TRBV6-5 to TRBJ2-5, with 16 bases matching TRBD2. This CDR3 region has 16 residues. Trimming at V came to 2 bases and at J to 9 bases, leaving 6 bases not matched to a gene. Germline CDR1 reads MNHEY; CDR2 reads SVGAGI. CDR3: CASSYAGLAGGTPQYF. The CDR3, as DNA: TGTGCCAGCAGTTACGCGGGACTAGCGGGGGGGACCCCCCAGTACTTC.

The chain recombines TRBV11-1 with TRBJ2-7; D is unresolved. The V end was cut by 4 bases, the J end by 6 bases, with 10 bases between. Germline V lookup: CDR1 SGHAT, CDR2 FQDESV (reference sequence). The CDR3 extends over 12 amino acids. The CDR3 sequence is CASSSHGPEQYV. In DNA, the CDR3 is TGTGCCAGCAGCTCCCATGGCCCCGAGCAGTACGTC.

The chain recombines TRBV30 with TRBJ1-2; unclear D gene. CDR1 GTSNPN and CDR2 SVGIG come from the germline V gene (reference sequence). Trimming stripped 3 bases from V and 4 bases from J, with 9 bases between. The CDR3 sequence is 12 residues long. In DNA, the CDR3 is TGTGCCTGGAGCGCGGGCCTCTATGGCTACACCTTC. Protein product: CAWSAGLYGYTF.